These 9 T cell receptor beta chains were all obtained from the same sample, sequenced in a study of shared clonotypes between healthy human individuals. Clones were read by immunoSEQ multiplex PCR, and TCRdb kept only the in-frame ones, dropping some. The sample has about 2 million clones; approximately 95% are singletons. As defined, naive CD8 cells were CD45RO-negative and positively selected for CCR7, with terminally differentiated effector memory CD45RA+ cells excluded. Sequencing was performed on naive CD8+ T cells sorted from blood. The source of these receptors is a man younger than 35 in good health.

This chain joins TRBV29-1 and TRBJ2-1; 14 positions match TRBD2. CDR3 size: 15 residues. Per the germline V gene, CDR1 is SQVTM and CDR2 is ANQGSEA. V lost 3 bases to trimming and J lost 7 bases; unmatched junction nucleotides: 5. The DNA of the CDR3 is TGCAGCGTTGACTCGGGACTAGCGGGAGAAAATGAGCAGTTCTTC. Translation: CSVDSGLAGENEQFF.

The rearrangement uses TRBV6-6 and TRBJ2-7, with 8 bases identical to TRBD1. The CDR3 sequence is 15 residues long. With 7 bases clipped from V and 5 bases from J, the junction kept 13 bases outside the gene matches. Germline CDR1 MNHNY, CDR2 SVGAGI (reference sequence). CDR3 nucleotides: TGTGCCAGCACCCCCCTGGACAGGGCAGCCCACGAGCAGTACTTC. This translates into CASTPLDRAAHEQYF.

The gene calls are TRBV11-1 and TRBJ2-1; TRBD1 matches 9 bases. Unmatched junction bases numbered 1, after V lost 4 bases and J lost 9 bases. Per germline, CDR1 SGHAT and CDR2 FQDESV (reference sequence). The length of the CDR3 is 12 residues. The CDR3 coding sequence is TGTGCCAGCAGCTCGACAGGGGGTGAGCAGTTCTTC. Protein: CASSSTGGEQFF.

The J gene is TRBJ2-7, the V gene TRBV4-3, with 8 bases matching TRBD2. The V gene's germline CDR1 is LGHNA and CDR2 YSLEER. This CDR3 is built from 16 residues. V shed 3 bases and J 1 base; nucleotides not matched to a gene: 8. CDR3 sequence (DNA): TGCGCCAGCAGCCAGGAATTGACTAGCGCGTCCTACGAGCAGTACTTC. It specifies CASSQELTSASYEQYF.

Notes on this clone: Other DNA sequences in this specimen translate into the identical CDR3. The rearrangement uses TRBV14 and TRBJ1-1; D unclear. The V gene's germline CDR1 is SGHDN and CDR2 FVKESK. The CDR3 loop spans 13 amino acids. Trimming took off 4 bases at V and 4 bases at J, with 10 bases between the two ends. The CDR3 sequence: CASSPGRSTEAFF. CDR3 DNA: TGTGCCAGCAGCCCGGGGAGGAGCACTGAAGCTTTCTTT.

Of note for this clone: The sample has other DNA sequences that encode this CDR3 too. The V call is TRBV27, the J call TRBJ2-3; D perhaps matches TRBD1 (6 bases). Per the germline V gene, CDR1 is MNHEY and CDR2 is SMNVEV (reference sequence). The V end lost 3 bases, the J end lost 3 bases, and 7 bases lay between the germline ends. CDR3 length: 13 amino acids. In DNA form, the CDR3 reads TGTGCCAGCAGTTTCGACAGGACAGATACGCAGTATTTT. Translating gives CASSFDRTDTQYF.

Of note for this clone: Other nucleotide sequences in the sample specify the same CDR3. The rearrangement joins TRBV4-3 to TRBJ2-7; possible D gene TRBD1, 5 bases. Germline CDR1 LGHNA, CDR2 YSLEER. CDR3 length: 15 residues. Trimming pared 0 bases from V and 2 bases from J, leaving 11 bases between. The CDR3 nucleotides are TGCGCCAGCAGCCAAGATAGGGGCAGAACCTACGAGCAGTACTTC. It codes for CASSQDRGRTYEQYF.

The CDR3 region has the DNA TGTGCCAGCAGCCAGGACAGGGGATTAGGCGGCACAGATACGCAGTATTTT. This encodes CASSQDRGLGGTDTQYF. The V call is TRBV9, the J call TRBJ2-3, with TRBD1 identical over 9 bases. The CDR3 contains 17 residues. The V gene end was trimmed by 4 bases and the J gene end by 1 base; junction bases not matched to a gene: 10. Germline values: CDR1 SGDLS, CDR2 YYNGEE.

The chain joins TRBV27 to TRBJ1-6; no definite D call. Per germline, CDR1 MNHEY and CDR2 SMNVEV (reference sequence). The CDR3 extends over 15 amino acids. V lost 1 base and J 3 bases, leaving 7 bases between the germline ends. The CDR3 protein is CASSLLGGYNSPLHF. Here the CDR3 DNA reads TGTGCCAGCAGTTTATTAGGTGGCTATAATTCACCCCTCCACTTT.